This TCR beta chain is from a study of OX40 agonist ivuxolimab in advanced cancers. Context from the whole study: Ivuxolimab, which targeted the costimulatory receptor OX40 (CD134), was an agonistic, fully human IgG2 monoclonal antibody. Intravenous ivuxolimab was administered to patients every 2 weeks at six dose levels: 0.01, 0.1, 0.3, 1.5, 3 and 10 mg/kg. Of the approximately 50 dose-escalation patients, hepatocellular carcinoma was present in around 20, melanoma in around 15, renal cell carcinoma in 9 and head and neck cancer in 9. In the dose-escalation cohort, more than 75% of patients were male, and the mean age was about 55 years, with a range of about 23 to 85. Patients were allowed to have had prior anti-PD-1, anti-PD-L1 or anti-CTLA-4 therapy, and approximately 40% of the dose-escalation patients had previously received checkpoint inhibitors. Partial responses were achieved by three dose-escalation patients, of whom one had hepatocellular carcinoma and two had cutaneous melanoma. The point of sequencing TCRbeta in the periphery was to test whether ivuxolimab changed TCR sequence diversity and drove clonal T-cell expansion. The paper reports the monotherapy dose-escalation portion (N of about 56 patients) of the phase I ivuxolimab trial. Study-level results and caveats: Low levels of normalized T-cell clonal expansion were also seen in some nonresponding patients. Antigen specificity was not determined for the clonally expanded peripheral T cells. In the 0.1-3.0 mg/kg groups, partial responders had among the lowest normalized peripheral clonal expansion, particularly in CD8+ T cells. After ivuxolimab, expanded clones were on average more numerous among CD8+ T cells than among CD4+ T cells. At doses from 0.1 to 3.0 mg/kg, clonal expansion was seen in both CD4+ and CD8+ blood T cells between baseline and week 6.

Genomic DNA was isolated from the sorted cells so that the TCRbeta CDR3 region could be sequenced. The immunoSEQ Assay was used for sequencing of TCRbeta CDR3 regions. In its TCRdb copy, this immuneACCESS table keeps in-frame sequences only and misses some clones. Where compared with another copy, unresolved V genes explain less than half of these, and the others have no known cause. For this sample there are tens of thousands of clones; 70% to 90% appear just once. About 10% of the sample is taken by the ten largest. In the case of this clone: It has no known antigen specificity. No base qualities exist here, and no much larger clone lies one base off it.

The trial excluded patients who had a history of autoimmune disease or were on systemic immunosuppression. Peripheral blood for TCR sequencing was collected from all dose cohorts at baseline, on cycle 4 day 1, and on cycle 7 day 1. Samples were obtained from an open-label, multicenter, first-in-human phase I dose-escalation trial of ivuxolimab. The trial enrolled adults with locally advanced or metastatic head and neck squamous cell, hepatocellular, melanoma or renal cell carcinoma. Before TCR sequencing, CD4+ T cells and CD8+ T cells were sorted from peripheral blood as separate populations. From cysteine to phenylalanine, the CDR3 is 13 amino acids long. Of the read, only the CDR3 DNA is kept; its 39 bases are in frame from base 1. The germline V gene (reference sequence) gives CDR1 as SEHNR and CDR2 as FQNEAQ. Trimming at the junction amounts to 5 bases on V and 6 bases on J, and the germline ends lie 13 bases apart.

This receptor was identified in an adult with an advanced solid tumor such as melanoma, head and neck, liver or kidney cancer. Sequencing was performed on CD4+ or CD8+ T cells sorted from blood, taken in a trial of the OX40 agonist ivuxolimab. The sequence joins TRBV7-9 to TRBJ1-2, with no confidently assigned D gene. Read as DNA, the sequence is TGTGCCAGCAGCCCCGACTCCCCTGATGGCTACACCTTC. Its amino acids are CASSPDSPDGYTF.